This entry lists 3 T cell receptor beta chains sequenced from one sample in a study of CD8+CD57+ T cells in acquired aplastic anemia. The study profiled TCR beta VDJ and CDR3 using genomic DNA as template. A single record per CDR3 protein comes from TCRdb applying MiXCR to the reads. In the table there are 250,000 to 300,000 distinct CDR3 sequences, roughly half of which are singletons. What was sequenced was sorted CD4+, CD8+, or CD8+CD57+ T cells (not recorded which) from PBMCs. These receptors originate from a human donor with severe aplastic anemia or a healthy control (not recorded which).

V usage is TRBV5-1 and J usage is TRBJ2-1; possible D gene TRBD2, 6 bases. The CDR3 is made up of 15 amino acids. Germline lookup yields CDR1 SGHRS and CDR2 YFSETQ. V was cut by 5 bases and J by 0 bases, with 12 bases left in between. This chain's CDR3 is CASRPGDSSYNEQFF. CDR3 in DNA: TGCGCCAGCAGGCCGGGGGATAGCTCCTACAATGAGCAGTTCTTC. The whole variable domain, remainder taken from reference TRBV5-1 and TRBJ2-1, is KAGVTQTPRYLIKTRGQQVTLSCSPISGHRSVSWYQQTPGQGLQFLFEYFSETQRNKGNFPGRFSGRQFSNSRSEMNVSTLELGDSALYLCASRPGDSSYNEQFFGPGTRLTVL.

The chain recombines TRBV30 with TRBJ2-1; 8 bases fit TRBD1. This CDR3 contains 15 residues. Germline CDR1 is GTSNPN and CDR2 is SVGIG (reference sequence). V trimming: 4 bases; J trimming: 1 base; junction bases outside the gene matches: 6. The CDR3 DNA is TGTGCCTGGACGATTTACAGGGGGTCCTACAATGAGCAGTTCTTC. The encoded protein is CAWTIYRGSYNEQFF.

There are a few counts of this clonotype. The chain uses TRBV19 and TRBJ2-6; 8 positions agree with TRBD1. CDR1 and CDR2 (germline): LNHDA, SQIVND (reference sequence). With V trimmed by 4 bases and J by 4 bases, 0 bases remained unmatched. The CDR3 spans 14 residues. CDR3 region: CASSRQGGANVLTF. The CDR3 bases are TGTGCCAGTAGTAGACAGGGGGGGGCCAACGTCCTGACTTTC.